A single sample gave rise to the 23 T cell receptor beta chains below, sequenced in a study of blood T cell repertoires in COVID-19. Sequencing was performed with immunoSEQ multiplex PCR; in TCRdb, only in-frame clones are kept and a portion is missing. The sample has about 170,000 clones, 85% to 95% seen once. The sequenced sample consisted of peripheral blood. Receptors originate from a man between 45 and 60 years old with acute or convalescent COVID-19.

The V call is TRBV6-5, the J call TRBJ2-2; 12 nucleotides match TRBD2. V shed 8 bases, J shed 6 bases, and the junction held 7 bases outside the gene matches. Germline V gene sequence: CDR1 MNHEY, CDR2 SVGAGI. This CDR3 region has 15 residues. The CDR3 protein is CASVPSGGASGELFF. The CDR3 DNA reads TGTGCCAGCGTCCCTAGCGGGGGGGCGTCCGGGGAGCTGTTTTTT.

This chain connects TRBV7-3 to TRBJ2-7, with D perhaps matching TRBD1 (7 bases). Per the germline V gene, CDR1 is SGHTA and CDR2 is FQGTGA. V was cut by 1 base and J by 2 bases, with 12 bases left in between. There are 15 residues in the CDR3. The CDR3 sequence is CASSLKPGGPYEQYF. DNA for the CDR3: TGTGCCAGCAGCTTAAAGCCAGGGGGGCCCTACGAGCAGTACTTC.

The chain combines TRBV9 with TRBJ2-1, with 9 bases that match TRBD2. The CDR3 is 16 residues long. Germline CDR1 SGDLS, CDR2 YYNGEE. The V segment lost 0 bases and the J segment 6 bases; nucleotides outside the gene matches: 7. The CDR3 sequence: CASSVESSGGGNEQFF. The DNA of the CDR3 is TGTGCCAGCAGCGTAGAAAGTAGCGGGGGCGGCAATGAGCAGTTCTTC.

The CDR3, as DNA: TGTGCCAGCAGCGTAGGGCTAGCGGGGGCCGGAGATACGCAGTATTTT. Translating gives CASSVGLAGAGDTQYF. The chain combines TRBV9 with TRBJ2-3, with 10 bases identical to TRBD2. V lost 0 bases and J lost 5; bases outside the gene matches: 6. CDR3 size: 16 residues. From germline, CDR1 is SGDLS and CDR2 YYNGEE.

The chain carries TRBV6-6 and TRBJ2-5, with a weak D call TRBD2 (5 bases). The CDR3 is 14 residues long. Germline V CDR1 and CDR2: MNHNY, SVGAGI (reference sequence). V gave up 7 bases and J gave up 0 bases, with 12 bases separating them. The CDR3 sequence: CASNQRANQETQYF. CDR3 sequence (DNA): TGTGCCAGCAACCAGAGGGCTAACCAAGAGACCCAGTACTTC.

This clone was seen more than once but under ten times. The chain joins TRBV7-8 to TRBJ1-4; D call uncertain. Germline CDR1 is SGHVS and CDR2 is FQNEAQ. This CDR3 has 17 amino acids. With 5 bases removed from V and 0 bases from J, the gap between germline ends came to 16 bases. DNA of the CDR3: TGTGCCAGCAGCAGTGAGAGGCATCCCACAACTAATGAAAAACTGTTTTTT. Its translation: CASSSERHPTTNEKLFF.

This clone was seen just once. The chain combines TRBV6-5 with TRBJ1-2; possible D gene TRBD1, 5 bases. Per the germline V gene, CDR1 is MNHEY and CDR2 is SVGAGI. This CDR3 has 14 amino acids. Deletions cut 3 bases from V and 3 bases from J, with 11 bases between. CDR3 sequence: CASSYGGTYYGYTF. As DNA, the CDR3 is TGTGCCAGCAGTTATGGGGGGACCTACTATGGCTACACCTTC.

V gene TRBV7-9 combines with J gene TRBJ2-1, with a tentative D call TRBD1 (6 bases). Germline-derived CDR1 and CDR2 are SEHNR and FQNEAQ (reference sequence). CDR3 length: 12 amino acids. The V gene lost 5 bases and the J gene lost 7 bases, with 9 bases spanning the gap. The CDR3 bases are TGTGCCAGCAGCACCACAGGGAATGAGCAGTTCTTC. Translation gives CASSTTGNEQFF.

The genes are TRBV30 and TRBJ2-3; 9 positions agree with TRBD2. Germline-derived CDR1 and CDR2 are GTSNPN and SVGIG (reference sequence). The CDR3 has 15 amino acids. V lost 0 bases, J lost 2 bases, and 3 bases stayed unmatched. CDR3 protein: CAWSVVAGATDTQYF. CDR3 bases: TGTGCCTGGAGTGTCGTAGCGGGGGCCACAGATACGCAGTATTTT. The entire variable domain, with the rest obtained from reference TRBV30 and TRBJ2-3, is as follows: SQTIHQWPATLVQPVGSPLSLECTVEGTSNPNLYWYRQAAGRGLQLLFYSVGIGQISSEVPQNLSASRPQDRQFILSSKKLLLSDSGFYLCAWSVVAGATDTQYFGPGTRLTVL.

The chain combines TRBV5-4 with TRBJ1-2; 9 bases match TRBD1. V dropped 4 bases and J dropped 9; count of bases not matched to a gene: 10. Germline V gene data show CDR1 as SGHNT and CDR2 as YYREEE (reference sequence). This CDR3 region has 14 residues. CDR3 loop: CASSIDRGLFSYTF. CDR3 nucleotide sequence: TGTGCCAGCAGCATCGACAGGGGGTTATTTAGCTACACCTTC.

The rearrangement uses TRBV29-1 and TRBJ1-1; possible D gene TRBD1, 5 bases. The CDR3 loop spans 16 amino acids. V shed 0 bases and J shed 8 bases, with 22 bases lying between them. The V gene's germline CDR1 is SQVTM and CDR2 ANQGSEA. CDR3 sequence reads: CSVEDPLFGVEGEAFF. The CDR3 bases are TGCAGCGTTGAAGATCCTTTATTCGGAGTGGAGGGGGAAGCTTTCTTT. Full variable domain (outside the CDR3, taken from reference TRBV29-1 and TRBJ1-1): SAVISQKPSRDICQRGTSLTIQCQVDSQVTMMFWYRQQPGQSLTLIATANQGSEATYESGFVIDKFPISRPNLTFSTLTVSNMSPEDSSIYLCSVEDPLFGVEGEAFFGQGTRLTVV.

The chain has TRBV27 and TRBJ2-2; 14 nucleotides agree with TRBD2. Germline loops: CDR1 MNHEY, CDR2 SMNVEV (reference sequence). The CDR3 is 19 residues long. After removal of 1 base from V and 0 bases from J, the junction contained 4 bases not matched to a gene. The CDR3 protein is CASSLLGLAGDPNTGELFF. CDR3 sequence (DNA): TGTGCCAGCAGTTTATTGGGACTAGCGGGGGATCCGAACACCGGGGAGCTGTTTTTT.

This sequence joins TRBV7-9 and TRBJ1-2; D gene unclear. CDR1 SEHNR and CDR2 FQNEAQ come from the germline V gene (reference sequence). This CDR3 region has 13 residues. Trimming stripped 1 base from V and 5 bases from J, with 8 bases between. Here the CDR3 DNA reads TGTGCCAGCAGCTTAGTGACATCGTATGGCTACACCTTC. As protein: CASSLVTSYGYTF.

The chain combines TRBV5-8 with TRBJ2-7; 8 nucleotides match TRBD1. CDR3 length: 15 residues. CDR1 and CDR2 from the germline V gene are SGHTS and YDEGEE. V gave up 0 bases and J gave up 3 bases; unmatched junction bases: 5. The CDR3 spells CASSLDGQGYYEQYF. CDR3 nucleotide sequence: TGTGCCAGCAGCTTGGATGGACAGGGATACTACGAGCAGTACTTC.

The chain is built from TRBV19 and TRBJ2-2, with a possible D match to TRBD1 (6 bases). CDR3 length equals 18 residues. The V gene's germline CDR1 is LNHDA and CDR2 SQIVND (reference sequence). Trimming left V 0 bases short and J 4 bases short, with 18 bases between. The CDR3 here is CASSIDGFWQGSTGELFF. The CDR3 DNA sequence: TGTGCCAGTAGTATAGATGGGTTCTGGCAGGGGAGCACCGGGGAGCTGTTTTTT.

V usage is TRBV6-2 or TRBV6-3 and J usage is TRBJ1-1; maybe TRBD1 (5 bases). The ends were cut back, 5 bases at V and 6 bases at J, with 13 bases in the middle. The germline V gene has CDR1 MNHEY and CDR2 SVGEGT. The CDR3 sequence is 13 residues long. This chain's CDR3 is CASSHLGGAEAFF. DNA for the CDR3: TGTGCCAGCAGTCACCTGGGGGGGGCTGAAGCTTTCTTT.

V gene TRBV6-1 combines with J gene TRBJ2-7, with D perhaps matching TRBD1 (5 bases). V was trimmed by 0 bases and J by 4 bases, leaving 13 bases between them. The CDR3 has 15 residues. Germline-derived CDR1 and CDR2 are MNHNS and SASEGT. The CDR3 DNA reads TGTGCCAGCAGTGAAGCGCAGGGTCCCTGGTACGAGCAGTACTTC. Protein sequence: CASSEAQGPWYEQYF.

V gene TRBV5-1 combines with J gene TRBJ2-5, with 10 bases identical to TRBD1. Germline V gene data show CDR1 as SGHRS and CDR2 as YFSETQ. J gave up 4 bases and V 4 bases, and 4 bases lay outside the gene matches. The CDR3 length is 14 residues. The CDR3 coding sequence is TGCGCCAGCAGCCCGGGACAGGGGTCAGAGACCCAGTACTTC. This gives the protein CASSPGQGSETQYF.

DNA for the CDR3: TGTGCCAGCAGCTTAGGTTACGGGTCTAGCGGGGAGACCCAGTACTTC. As protein: CASSLGYGSSGETQYF. This chain joins TRBV7-9 and TRBJ2-5; TRBD2 agrees at 8 bases. Germline V gene sequence: CDR1 SEHNR, CDR2 FQNEAQ (reference sequence). The CDR3 sequence is 16 residues long. Germline trimming cut 1 base from V and 5 bases from J; bases unmatched to any gene: 9.

V gene TRBV11-2 combines with J gene TRBJ2-2; D unresolved. There are 14 residues in the CDR3. The germline gives CDR1 SGHAT, CDR2 FQNNGV. The V end lost 3 bases, the J end lost 2 bases, and 7 bases lay between the germline ends. In DNA form, the CDR3 reads TGTGCCAGCAGCTTCTTAGCTAACACCGGGGAGCTGTTTTTT. Its protein product is CASSFLANTGELFF.

V is TRBV7-2 and J is TRBJ2-7, with D maybe TRBD1 (5 bases). There are 13 residues in the CDR3. The germline gives CDR1 SGHTA, CDR2 FQGNSA. With 2 bases removed from V and 3 bases from J, the gap between germline ends came to 8 bases. The CDR3: CASSLTGYYEQYF. CDR3 in DNA: TGTGCCAGCAGCTTAACAGGCTACTACGAGCAGTACTTC.

V gene TRBV18 combines with J gene TRBJ1-1; TRBD1 is a possible D gene (6 bases). V dropped 3 bases and J dropped 2 bases, with 10 bases sitting between them. The CDR3 consists of 14 residues. CDR1 and CDR2 (germline): KGHSH, LQKENI. The CDR3 DNA follows: TGTGCCAGCTCACCCAGGGGCGATAACACTGAAGCTTTCTTT. It specifies CASSPRGDNTEAFF.

V is TRBV29-1 and J is TRBJ2-3; D is possibly TRBD2 (6 bases). V lost 4 bases to trimming and J lost 4 bases, with 15 bases between them. The CDR3 totals 14 residues. Germline loops: CDR1 SQVTM, CDR2 ANQGSEA. The DNA of the CDR3 is TGCAGCGTTGGTGGGGGAGGTTCTGCAGATACGCAGTATTTT. Encoded protein: CSVGGGGSADTQYF.